This TCR beta chain originates from a study of graft-versus-host responses after intestinal transplantation. Across the study: Grafts that recipients had were multivisceral, liver-intestinal, or isolated intestinal transplants. Every one of the recipients received anti-thymocyte globulin induction and afterwards took tacrolimus and steroids for around 3 years. Points from the study as a whole: The recipient marrow held GvH clones, and some of them showed up first in ileum or blood. The presence of high graft-versus-host to host-versus-graft clonal ratios in allografts characterized patients with graft-donor T cell macrochimerism.

The CDR3 extends over 15 amino acids. The germline CDR1 and CDR2 sequences are SQVTM and ANQGSEA. V was pared by 5 bases and J by 3 bases, with 5 bases of the junction left unmatched. The assay was immunoSEQ multiplex PCR, and TCRdb's table has in-frame clones only and misses some. Of 100,000 to 130,000 clones in the sample, 87% were seen once. Note on this clone: Its antigen remains unidentified.

This chain links TRBV29-1 with TRBJ2-2, with 11 bases identical to TRBD2. Sequenced here: unstimulated CD4+ T cells sorted from spleen or lymph node cells, sampled before transplant. The sequence derives from a human donor who was the organ donor for an intestinal transplant. The CDR3 here is CSVSSGGLYTGELFF. The CDR3 DNA is TGCAGCGTTTCTAGCGGGGGGCTCTACACCGGGGAGCTGTTTTTT.